The rows below give T cell receptor beta chains drawn from one sample of a study of T-cell reconstitution after alpha-beta-depleted transplantation in children. TCRdb reprocessed the PCR reads with MiXCR, giving one entry per CDR3 protein. The top ten clones hold roughly two fifths of a sample with 300,000 to 400,000 distinct CDR3 sequences, 15% to 20% of them seen once. The specimen was PBMCs, mostly from graft donor cells, collected 360 days after TCRalphabeta/CD19-depleted stem cell transplant. These receptors were taken from a male patient between 2 and 9 years old who had a stem cell transplant for acute lymphoblastic leukemia, so the T cells may come from the graft donor. Each CDR3 is given with its conserved first and last residue. A D gene is named only where the DNA matches it firmly. For some rows the clone size is stated as once, few or many, or as a class when expanded; others skip it.

TRBJ1-2 | few | TRBV30 | . | TGTGCCTGGAGGGATAGGGGTGCTAACTATGGCTACACCTTC | CAWRDRGANYGYTF
TRBJ2-6 | few | TRBV4-3 | . | TGCGCCAGCAGCCAAGATACAGTCTCTGGGGCCAACGTCCTGACTTTC | CASSQDTVSGANVLTF
TRBJ2-3 | . | TRBV29-1 | . | TGCAGCGTTGACCAGGGGGGGGACACAGATACGCAGTATTTT | CSVDQGGDTDTQYF
TRBJ2-3 | few | TRBV12-3/TRBV12-4 | TRBD1 | TGTGCCAGCATCTTTAGTGTCGGACAGGGGGCATTGGGGATCACAGATACGCAGTATTTT | CASIFSVGQGALGITDTQYF
TRBJ2-1 | . | TRBV28 | . | TGTGCCAGCAGCCCTAACCTAGGTTACAATGAGCAGTTCTTC | CASSPNLGYNEQFF
TRBJ2-1 | few | TRBV7-8 | . | TGTGCCAGCAGCTTAAGATTAGGAGGGGGGTACTCCTACAATGAGCAGTTCTTC | CASSLRLGGGYSYNEQFF
TRBJ2-3 | few | TRBV2 | . | TGTGCCAGCAGCCTGGGACAAACCACCACAGATACGCAGTATTTT | CASSLGQTTTDTQYF
TRBJ2-5 | few | TRBV7-9 | . | TGTGCCAGCAGCTTAGTAGCCGGCCCGGCCCAGTACTTC | CASSLVAGPAQYF
TRBJ2-2 | . | TRBV4-2 | . | TGTGCCAGCAGCCAGAGATCGGGACGCATGACCGGGGAGCTGTTTTTT | CASSQRSGRMTGELFF
TRBJ2-7 | few | TRBV28 | TRBD1 | TGTGCCAGCAGTTCTACCGGGACAGGGGCAGTGGAGGAGCAGTACTTC | CASSSTGTGAVEEQYF
TRBJ2-7 | . | TRBV29-1 | . | TGCAGCGTGGAACAGGGTGTGAGCTCCTACGAGCAGTACTTC | CSVEQGVSSYEQYF
TRBJ2-1 | few | TRBV20-1 | TRBD2 | TGCAGTGCTAGAGTCTGGCGGGAGAACAATGAGCAGTTCTTC | CSARVWRENNEQFF
TRBJ1-2 | few | TRBV10-3 | . | TGTGCCATCGGGGACACGGCTAACTATGGCTACACCTTC | CAIGDTANYGYTF
TRBJ2-2 | . | TRBV18 | TRBD2 | TGTGCCAGCTCACCACTCCCTAGCGGTGGCGGGGAGCTGTTTTTT | CASSPLPSGGGELFF
TRBJ2-2 | few | TRBV5-6 | . | TGTGCCAGCAGCTTAGCCTCTAGCGATAACACCGGGGAGCTGTTTTTT | CASSLASSDNTGELFF
TRBJ2-3 | few | TRBV5-1 | . | TGCGCCAGCAGCTTGGGACTAGTTAGCACAGATACGCAGTATTTT | CASSLGLVSTDTQYF
TRBJ2-3 | few | TRBV6-5 | . | TGTGCCAGCAGTTACGGGCCGAAAGGGGATACGCAGTATTTT | CASSYGPKGDTQYF
TRBJ2-2 | many | TRBV6-2/TRBV6-3 | . | TGTGCCAGCAGCCCGGCAGGGTTTACCGGGGAGCTGTTTTTT | CASSPAGFTGELFF
TRBJ2-5 | . | TRBV4-3 | TRBD1 | TGCGCCAGGAGCCAAACAGAGGGGGCTGGGGAGACCCAGTACTTC | CARSQTEGAGETQYF
TRBJ2-3 | . | TRBV27 | TRBD2 | TGTGCCAGCAGTGAAGGACTAGCGTACGATACGCAGTATTTT | CASSEGLAYDTQYF
TRBJ2-1 | few | TRBV10-3 | TRBD1 | TGTGCCATCAGGGGACAGAGCTCCTACAATGAGCAGTTCTTC | CAIRGQSSYNEQFF
TRBJ2-3 | few | TRBV5-1 | . | TGCGCCAGCAGTGGGGTAGCGCCGCTAATAGATACGCAGTATTTT | CASSGVAPLIDTQYF